One and the same sample provided the 9 T cell receptor beta chains below, sequenced in a study of blood T cell repertoires in COVID-19. Assay: immunoSEQ multiplex PCR; the TCRdb copy retains only in-frame clones and omits some. The sample consists of around 180,000 clones, roughly 88% of them appearing once. Sequencing was carried out using peripheral blood. These receptors were taken from a man in his sixties with acute or convalescent COVID-19.

This sequence joins TRBV15 and TRBJ1-6; TRBD1 aligns across 9 bases. J lost 7 bases, V lost 4 bases, and 2 bases had no gene match. The CDR3 totals 14 residues. Germline-derived CDR1 and CDR2 are LNHNV and YYDKDF (reference sequence). In DNA, the CDR3 is TGTGCCACCAGCACACAGGGGGCGAATTCACCCCTCCACTTT. As protein: CATSTQGANSPLHF.

CDR3 protein: CASSLRDEQYF. The CDR3 DNA reads TGTGCCAGCAGCTTAAGAGACGAGCAGTACTTC. The V and J genes are TRBV7-9 and TRBJ2-7; D is unresolved. The germline V gene has CDR1 SEHNR and CDR2 FQNEAQ (reference sequence). V lost 2 bases, J lost 5 bases, and 4 bases lay in between. The CDR3 extends over 11 amino acids.

This rearrangement joins TRBV6-6 to TRBJ1-1; D not resolved. The germline V gene encodes CDR1 MNHNY and CDR2 SVGAGI (reference sequence). Trimming shortened V by 6 bases and J by 3 bases, and 17 bases separated the two germline ends. This CDR3 is 15 amino acids long. The chain's CDR3 is CASSQRNPEYTEAFF. The DNA of the CDR3 is TGTGCCAGCAGCCAACGTAACCCGGAGTACACTGAAGCTTTCTTT.

This chain uses TRBV3-1 (or the pseudogene TRBV3-2) with TRBJ2-3; D remains ambiguous. Trimming took 4 bases from V and 6 from J, leaving 11 bases between them. The germline gives CDR1 LGHDT, CDR2 YNNKEL (reference sequence). The CDR3 runs 13 residues. This CDR3 reads CASSRLGGDTQYF. CDR3 coding DNA: TGTGCCAGCAGCCGACTGGGTGGGGATACGCAGTATTTT.

CDR3 sequence reads: CASSQDRPSQLSDTQYF. The CDR3 DNA sequence: TGTGCCAGCAGCCAAGATAGGCCTAGCCAGCTCTCAGATACGCAGTATTTT. The chain combines TRBV3-1 (or the pseudogene TRBV3-2) with TRBJ2-3, with D possibly matching TRBD2 (5 bases). CDR1 and CDR2 (germline): LGHDT, YNNKEL (reference sequence). The CDR3 has 17 residues. The V and J ends lost 0 bases and 4 bases respectively, with 17 bases between them.

CDR3 region: CASSLAELYIQYF. The CDR3 DNA sequence: TGTGCCAGCAGCTTAGCGGAGTTGTACATTCAGTACTTC. The V and J genes are TRBV7-2 and TRBJ2-4; no clear D gene. Germline values: CDR1 SGHTA, CDR2 FQGNSA. The CDR3 runs to 13 residues. The germline V and J ends were trimmed by 0 bases and 8 bases, with 8 bases remaining between them.

This clone was detected once. This chain links TRBV28 with TRBJ1-2, with a weak D call TRBD1 (5 bases). V shed 6 bases and J shed 0 bases, with 8 bases lying between them. This CDR3 comprises 13 residues. Per germline, CDR1 MDHEN and CDR2 SYDVKM. CDR3 DNA sequence: TGTGCCAGCAGACAGGCCTCTAACTATGGCTACACCTTC. Residues: CASRQASNYGYTF.

CDR3 sequence (DNA): TGTGCCAGCAGGCGGCGGGACAATGAGCAGTTCTTC. It yields the protein CASRRRDNEQFF. V gene TRBV6-6 combines with J gene TRBJ2-1; D might be TRBD2 (5 bases). Trimming stripped 6 bases from V and 5 bases from J, with 8 bases between. This CDR3 is built from 12 residues. Germline CDR1 is MNHNY and CDR2 is SVGAGI (reference sequence).

The chain uses TRBV27 and TRBJ2-1; TRBD1 matches at 9 bases. This CDR3 comprises 15 residues. J lost 4 bases, V lost 7 bases, and 8 bases had no gene match. Germline-derived CDR1 and CDR2 are MNHEY and SMNVEV (reference sequence). CDR3 protein: CASTVLTGGYNEQFF. In DNA form, the CDR3 reads TGTGCCAGCACCGTCCTGACAGGGGGTTACAATGAGCAGTTCTTC.